The clone carrying this TCR beta chain was seen more than once but under ten times. Amplified TCR beta CDR3 regions came from RNA transcripts. RT-PCR in the first round (using the HTBI primer set) targeted the TCR CDR3. TCRdb independently ran MiXCR on the multiplex PCR reads; one entry per CDR3 protein. Of 400,000 to 500,000 distinct CDR3 sequences listed, around 14% are singletons. Subjects aged 18 to 65 presented with newly diagnosed hyperthyroidism of less than 2 months' duration. The data belong to a study of T cells in Graves' hyperthyroidism and ophthalmopathy. This CDR3 contains 12 residues. The V gene lost 5 bases and the J gene lost 7 bases, with 11 bases spanning the gap.

This chain joins TRBV12-3 or TRBV12-4 and TRBJ1-2; D remains ambiguous. The receptor's source is a woman between 18 and 29 years old with Graves' hyperthyroidism. Input material: blood. CDR3 residues: CASSPTYGGYTF. CDR3 sequence (DNA): TGTGCCAGCAGTCCCACGTATGGTGGCTACACCTTC.